Listed below are T cell receptor beta chains from one sample, sequenced in a study of early T cells in non-severe SARS-CoV-2 infection. TCRdb analysed the 5' RACE reads with MiXCR anew, one entry per CDR3 protein. The sample has tens of thousands of distinct CDR3 sequences, roughly 12% seen once; the top ten hold around 2.9%. The source material was whole blood, sampled at baseline. The receptors stem from an adult who was a healthcare worker with PCR-confirmed SARS-CoV-2 infection or an uninfected control (not recorded which). Each CDR3 is given with its conserved first and last residue. The D gene is left open where the match is weak. Only part of the rows carry a size: once, few, many, or a class if the clone is expanded.

clone_size	v_call	d_call	j_call	cdr3_aa	cdr3_nt
few	TRBV10-2	-	TRBJ1-5	CATGTGQGKQPQHF	TGCGCCACCGGGACGGGACAAGGAAAACAGCCCCAGCATTTT
many	TRBV28	-	TRBJ2-2	CASSSPATGELFF	TGTGCCAGCAGCTCCCCTGCGACCGGGGAGCTGTTTTTT
-	TRBV18	-	TRBJ2-2	CASSPPHSGTTTGELFF	TGTGCCAGCTCACCGCCTCATTCCGGGACAACCACCGGGGAGCTGTTTTTT
-	TRBV19	-	TRBJ1-1	CASSPSGPEAFF	TGTGCCAGTAGTCCCTCCGGGCCTGAAGCTTTCTTT
-	TRBV19	-	TRBJ2-1	CASRSTGSNNEQFF	TGTGCCAGTAGGTCGACCGGGTCCAACAATGAGCAGTTCTTC
few	TRBV6-6	-	TRBJ2-1	CASSLGLQADEQFF	TGTGCCAGCAGTTTAGGGTTACAGGCCGACGAGCAGTTCTTC
-	TRBV4-1	TRBD2	TRBJ2-1	CASSLMGGYGEQFF	TGCGCCAGCAGCCTCATGGGAGGGTACGGTGAGCAGTTCTTC
-	TRBV3-1	-	TRBJ1-1	CASSHRTEAFF	TGTGCCAGCAGCCACAGAACTGAAGCTTTCTTT
many	TRBV12-3/TRBV12-4	-	TRBJ2-1	CASSQGFEQFF	TGTGCCAGCAGTCAGGGGTTTGAGCAGTTCTTC
many	TRBV29-1	TRBD1	TRBJ2-3	CSTRTGGDTQYF	TGCAGCACACGGACAGGAGGAGATACGCAGTATTTT
many	TRBV7-9	-	TRBJ1-2	CASSLGQNGYTF	TGTGCCAGCAGCTTAGGGCAAAATGGCTACACCTTC
-	TRBV4-1	TRBD2	TRBJ2-1	CASSQPGTSGGAANEQFF	TGCGCCAGCAGCCAACCCGGGACTAGCGGGGGGGCCGCAAATGAGCAGTTCTTC
many	TRBV6-5	TRBD2	TRBJ2-1	CASSYSTSGGAFEQFF	TGTGCCAGCAGTTACTCGACTAGCGGGGGGGCTTTTGAGCAGTTCTTC
few	TRBV5-1	-	TRBJ1-3	CASKIGPRSGNTIYF	TGCGCCAGTAAAATTGGACCGCGCTCTGGAAACACCATATATTTT